This T cell receptor (beta chain) was observed in a study of blood T cell repertoires in COVID-19. Study context: The study drew acute and convalescent COVID-19 samples from the United States, Italy and Spain.

V lost 3 bases and J lost 5, with 7 bases in between. The CDR3 runs to 12 residues. The germline gives CDR1 MDHEN, CDR2 SYDVKM. TCRdb keeps only in-frame clones here, not all; method: immunoSEQ multiplex PCR. This table has around 190,000 clones, 80% to 90% appearing once. The chain couples TRBV28 to TRBJ2-5; D is ambiguous. The clonotype originates from a man in his forties or fifties with active or convalescent COVID-19. The sequencing input was peripheral blood. CDR3 in amino acids: CASSFQVETQYF. CDR3 coding DNA: TGTGCCAGCAGTTTTCAGGTTGAGACCCAGTACTTC.